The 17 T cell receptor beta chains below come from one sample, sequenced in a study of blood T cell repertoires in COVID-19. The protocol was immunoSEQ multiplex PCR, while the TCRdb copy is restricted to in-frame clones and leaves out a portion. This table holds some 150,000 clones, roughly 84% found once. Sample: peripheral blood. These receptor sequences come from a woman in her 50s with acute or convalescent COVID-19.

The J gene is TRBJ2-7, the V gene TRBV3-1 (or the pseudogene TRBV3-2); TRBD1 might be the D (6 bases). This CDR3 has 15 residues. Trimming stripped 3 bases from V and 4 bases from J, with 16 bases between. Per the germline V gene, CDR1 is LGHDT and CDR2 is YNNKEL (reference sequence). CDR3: CASSHTTGIWYEQYF. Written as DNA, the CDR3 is TGTGCCAGCAGCCACACAACAGGGATTTGGTACGAGCAGTACTTC.

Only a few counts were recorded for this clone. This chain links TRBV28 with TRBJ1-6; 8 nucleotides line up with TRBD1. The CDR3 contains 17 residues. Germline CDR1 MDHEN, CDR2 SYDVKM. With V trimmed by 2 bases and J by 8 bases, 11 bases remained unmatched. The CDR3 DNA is TGTGCCAGCAGTTTACCCCTGACAGGGGCCTCGGATTCACCCCTCCACTTT. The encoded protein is CASSLPLTGASDSPLHF.

CDR3 in amino acids: CASSRGSGRPDTQYF. CDR3 coding DNA: TGTGCCAGCAGCCGGGGTAGCGGGAGACCGGATACGCAGTATTTT. This rearrangement joins TRBV3-1 (or the pseudogene TRBV3-2) to TRBJ2-3; 9 nucleotides line up with TRBD2. In germline, CDR1 is LGHDT, CDR2 YNNKEL (reference sequence). The CDR3 loop spans 15 amino acids. After removal of 4 bases from V and 6 bases from J, the junction contained 8 bases not matched to a gene.

The CDR3 spells CASSQRPPGYEQYF. DNA of the CDR3: TGTGCCAGCAGTCAGCGGCCCCCTGGGTACGAGCAGTACTTC. The chain employs TRBV2 and TRBJ2-7, with D possibly being TRBD2 (5 bases). Germline V gives CDR1 SNHLY, CDR2 FYNNEI. V was trimmed by 5 bases and J by 4 bases, leaving 15 bases between them. The CDR3 consists of 14 residues.

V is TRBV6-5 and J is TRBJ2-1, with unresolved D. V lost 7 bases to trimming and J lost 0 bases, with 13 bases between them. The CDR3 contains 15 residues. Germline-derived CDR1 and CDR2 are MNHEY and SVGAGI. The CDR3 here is CASIVDLSSYNEQFF. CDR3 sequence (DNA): TGTGCCAGCATAGTCGACTTGAGCTCCTACAATGAGCAGTTCTTC.

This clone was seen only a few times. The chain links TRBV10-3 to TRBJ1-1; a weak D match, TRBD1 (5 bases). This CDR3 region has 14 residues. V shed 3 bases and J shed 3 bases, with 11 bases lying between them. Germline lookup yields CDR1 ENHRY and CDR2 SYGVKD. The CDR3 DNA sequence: TGTGCCATCAGTGAAGGGGTTCAGCACACTGAAGCTTTCTTT. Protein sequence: CAISEGVQHTEAFF.

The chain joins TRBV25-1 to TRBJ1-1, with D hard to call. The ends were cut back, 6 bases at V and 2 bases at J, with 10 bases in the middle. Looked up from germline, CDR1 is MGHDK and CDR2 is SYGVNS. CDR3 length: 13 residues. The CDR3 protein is CASSPLRNTEAFF. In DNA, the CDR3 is TGTGCCAGCAGCCCTCTCAGAAACACTGAAGCTTTCTTT.

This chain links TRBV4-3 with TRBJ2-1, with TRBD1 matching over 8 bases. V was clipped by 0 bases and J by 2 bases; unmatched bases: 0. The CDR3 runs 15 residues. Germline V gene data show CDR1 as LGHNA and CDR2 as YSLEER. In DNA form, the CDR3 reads TGCGCCAGCAGCCAAGAGGGACAGGCCTACAATGAGCAGTTCTTC. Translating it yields CASSQEGQAYNEQFF.

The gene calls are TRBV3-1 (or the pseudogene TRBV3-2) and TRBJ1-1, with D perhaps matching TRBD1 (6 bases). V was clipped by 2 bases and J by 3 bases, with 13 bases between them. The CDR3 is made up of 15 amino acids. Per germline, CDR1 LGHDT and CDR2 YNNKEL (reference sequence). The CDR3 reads CASSQPQGIYTEAFF. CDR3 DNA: TGTGCCAGCAGCCAACCCCAGGGGATTTACACTGAAGCTTTCTTT.

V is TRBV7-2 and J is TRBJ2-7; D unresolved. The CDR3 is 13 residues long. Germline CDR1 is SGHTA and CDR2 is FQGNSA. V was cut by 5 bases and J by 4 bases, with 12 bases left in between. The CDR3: CASSRSDLYEQYF. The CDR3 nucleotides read TGTGCCAGCAGCCGCTCTGACTTGTACGAGCAGTACTTC.

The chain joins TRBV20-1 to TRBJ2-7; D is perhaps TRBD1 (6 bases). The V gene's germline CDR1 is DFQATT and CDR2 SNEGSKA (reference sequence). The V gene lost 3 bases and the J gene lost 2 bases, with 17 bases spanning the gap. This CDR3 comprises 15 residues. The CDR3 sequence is CSASTPRTATYEQYF. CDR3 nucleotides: TGCAGTGCTAGTACCCCCCGGACAGCGACCTACGAGCAGTACTTC.

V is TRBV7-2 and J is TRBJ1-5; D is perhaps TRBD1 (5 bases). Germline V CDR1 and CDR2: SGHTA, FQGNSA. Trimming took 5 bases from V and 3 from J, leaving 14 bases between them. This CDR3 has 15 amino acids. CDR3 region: CASSPRVYSNQPQHF. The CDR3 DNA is TGTGCCAGCAGCCCCAGGGTCTATTCCAATCAGCCCCAGCATTTT.

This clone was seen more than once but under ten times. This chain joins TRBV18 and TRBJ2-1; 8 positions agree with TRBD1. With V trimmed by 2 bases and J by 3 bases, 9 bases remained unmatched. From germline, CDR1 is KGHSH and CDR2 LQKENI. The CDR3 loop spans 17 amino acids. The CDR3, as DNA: TGTGCCAGCTCACCAAGGTCAGGGGGCTCCCTCTACAATGAGCAGTTCTTC. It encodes CASSPRSGGSLYNEQFF. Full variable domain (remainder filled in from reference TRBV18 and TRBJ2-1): NAGVMQNPRHLVRRRGQEARLRCSPMKGHSHVYWYRQLPEEGLKFMVYLQKENIIDESGMPKERFSAEFPKEGPSILRIQQVVRGDSAAYFCASSPRSGGSLYNEQFFGPGTRLTVL.

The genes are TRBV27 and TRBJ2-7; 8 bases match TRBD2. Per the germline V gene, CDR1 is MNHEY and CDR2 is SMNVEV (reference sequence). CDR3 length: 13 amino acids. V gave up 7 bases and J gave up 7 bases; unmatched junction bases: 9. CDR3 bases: TGTGCCAGCACCGCGGGAGGTATTGGGGAGCAGTACTTC. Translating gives CASTAGGIGEQYF.

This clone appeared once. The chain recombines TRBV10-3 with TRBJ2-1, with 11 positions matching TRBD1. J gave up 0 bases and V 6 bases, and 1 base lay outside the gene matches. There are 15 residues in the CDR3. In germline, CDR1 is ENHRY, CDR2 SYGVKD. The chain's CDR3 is CAISGTGGSYNEQFF. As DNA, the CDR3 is TGTGCCATCAGCGGGACAGGGGGCTCCTACAATGAGCAGTTCTTC.

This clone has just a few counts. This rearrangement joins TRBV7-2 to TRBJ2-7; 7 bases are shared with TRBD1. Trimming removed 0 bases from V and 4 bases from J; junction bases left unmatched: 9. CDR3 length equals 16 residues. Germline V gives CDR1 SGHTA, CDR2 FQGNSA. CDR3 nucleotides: TGTGCCAGCAGCTTAGCGGTTTTACAGGGGCGTTACGAGCAGTACTTC. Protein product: CASSLAVLQGRYEQYF. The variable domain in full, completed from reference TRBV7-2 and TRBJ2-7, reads GAGVSQSPSNKVTEKGKDVELRCDPISGHTALYWYRQSLGQGLEFLIYFQGNSAPDKSGLPSDRFSAERTGGSVSTLTIQRTQQEDSAVYLCASSLAVLQGRYEQYFGPGTRLTVT.

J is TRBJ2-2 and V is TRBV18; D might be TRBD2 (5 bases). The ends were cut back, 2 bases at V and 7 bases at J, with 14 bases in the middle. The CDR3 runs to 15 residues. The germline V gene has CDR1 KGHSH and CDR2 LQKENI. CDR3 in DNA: TGTGCCAGCTCACCAGACGAGCGGTACTACGGGGAGCTGTTTTTT. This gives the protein CASSPDERYYGELFF.